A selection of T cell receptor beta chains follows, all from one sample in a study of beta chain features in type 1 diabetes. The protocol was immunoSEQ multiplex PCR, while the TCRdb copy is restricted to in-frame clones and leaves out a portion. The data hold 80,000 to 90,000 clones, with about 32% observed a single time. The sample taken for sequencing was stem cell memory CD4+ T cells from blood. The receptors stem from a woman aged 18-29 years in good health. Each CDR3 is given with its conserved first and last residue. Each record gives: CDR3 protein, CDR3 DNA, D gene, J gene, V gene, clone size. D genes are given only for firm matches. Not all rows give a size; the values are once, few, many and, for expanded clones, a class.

CAWSVKQGAGETQYF | TGTGCCTGGAGCGTAAAACAGGGGGCGGGAGAGACCCAGTACTTC | TRBD1 | TRBJ2-5 | TRBV30 | few
CASSFSTNEQFF | TGTGCCAGCAGCTTCTCCACTAATGAGCAGTTCTTC | - | TRBJ2-1 | TRBV14 | few
CASSQDSGRRGEKLFF | TGCGCCAGCAGCCAAGATAGCGGCAGGCGAGGCGAAAAACTGTTTTTT | - | TRBJ1-4 | TRBV4-1 | -
CASSFGLAGYTGELFF | TGCGCCAGCAGCTTCGGGCTAGCGGGATACACCGGGGAGCTGTTTTTT | TRBD2 | TRBJ2-2 | TRBV5-1 | few
CAWSKMTGTEAFF | TGTGCCTGGAGTAAAATGACCGGGACTGAAGCTTTCTTT | - | TRBJ1-1 | TRBV30 | few
CASSKGLASGDEQFF | TGTGCCAGTAGTAAAGGCCTCGCCAGCGGGGATGAGCAGTTCTTC | TRBD2 | TRBJ2-1 | TRBV19 | few
CAWSGRVSNQPQHF | TGTGCCTGGAGTGGGAGAGTTAGCAATCAGCCCCAGCATTTT | - | TRBJ1-5 | TRBV30 | few
CASSLQGQDGYTF | TGTGCCAGCAGTTTACAGGGGCAGGATGGCTACACCTTC | TRBD1 | TRBJ1-2 | TRBV2 | few
CASSSKVSGQETQYF | TGTGCCAGCAGCTCCAAGGTCAGCGGCCAAGAGACCCAGTACTTC | - | TRBJ2-5 | TRBV11-3 | -
CAISTRTSGSYNEQFF | TGTGCCATCAGTACACGGACTAGCGGGAGCTACAATGAGCAGTTCTTC | TRBD2 | TRBJ2-1 | TRBV10-3 | -
CASSVEAANEQFF | TGCGCCAGCAGCGTGGAGGCGGCGAATGAGCAGTTCTTC | - | TRBJ2-1 | TRBV5-1 | -
CASSTPGRGQPQHF | TGTGCCAGTAGTACCCCAGGGCGGGGTCAGCCCCAGCATTTT | - | TRBJ1-5 | TRBV19 | few
CASSLSIYGYTF | TGTGCCAGCAGCCTTAGTATATATGGCTACACCTTC | - | TRBJ1-2 | TRBV7-2 | -
CAISESRLEVSEKLFF | TGTGCCATCAGTGAGTCACGCTTGGAGGTTTCGGAAAAACTGTTTTTT | - | TRBJ1-4 | TRBV10-3 | -
CASSRDLVYEQYF | TGTGCCAGCAGCCGAGACCTTGTCTACGAGCAGTACTTC | - | TRBJ2-7 | TRBV14 | -
CASSQGQREGNQPQHF | TGTGCCAGCAGCCAAGGCCAGCGGGAGGGCAATCAGCCCCAGCATTTT | - | TRBJ1-5 | TRBV4-2 | -
CASSEAGTTGLSYGYTF | TGTGCCAGCAGTGAAGCCGGTACTACAGGGCTAAGCTATGGCTACACCTTC | - | TRBJ1-2 | TRBV2 | -
CASSAASGSSYNEQFF | TGTGCCAGCAGCGCCGCTAGCGGGAGTAGCTACAATGAGCAGTTCTTC | TRBD2 | TRBJ2-1 | TRBV7-3 | -